This T cell receptor beta chain was found in a study of blood T cell repertoires in COVID-19. Study-wide background: Italy, Spain and the United States were the sources of the convalescent and acute COVID-19 samples. The analysed material was cDNA or gDNA that came from T cells, B-cell-depleted T cells, or PBMCs.

CDR1 and CDR2 from the germline V gene are SGHTA and FQGNSA. This CDR3 is 14 amino acids long. Trimming cost V 6 bases and J 5 bases, with 16 bases left between them. Source study methods: For nucleated cells, counts were estimated from reference gene primer amplification. Method: immunoSEQ multiplex PCR; TCRdb's copy keeps in-frame clones and lacks some. Clone size and the V and J calls come from that table; the DNA yielded D and trimming. This table holds tens of thousands of clones, about 87% found once. What was sequenced was peripheral blood. The rearrangement joins TRBV7-2 to TRBJ1-1; the D gene is possibly TRBD1 (5 bases). The origin of this receptor is a man aged 45-65 years with acute or convalescent COVID-19. The CDR3 here is CASSVGGVGTEAFF. In nucleotides, the CDR3 is TGTGCCAGCAGTGTAGGAGGGGTCGGTACTGAAGCTTTCTTT.